This T cell receptor (beta chain) stems from a study of CD8 T cells in ankylosing spondylitis. TCRdb processed the 5' RACE reads anew with MiXCR; each CDR3 protein has one entry. The sample contains about 440,000 distinct CDR3 sequences, 17% of which appear only once. This clonotype has only a few counts. The target antigen is unknown. The germline V gene has CDR1 DFQATT and CDR2 SNEGSKA (reference sequence). This CDR3 has 14 residues. Trimming took 3 bases from V and 14 from J; bases not matched to a gene: 13. General study points: What appeared characteristic of ankylosing spondylitis blood was a TCR beta motif of under 10 highly homologous variants.

This receptor was identified in a male donor with ankylosing spondylitis. This rearrangement joins TRBV20-1 to TRBJ2-1; TRBD2 matches at 10 bases. Sequencing was performed on blood, either unsorted or a sorted T cell fraction (not recorded which). The CDR3, as DNA: TGCAGTGCTAGCCCGGGGCTAGCGGGAGTCGATGAGTTCTTC. Translation gives CSASPGLAGVDEFF.